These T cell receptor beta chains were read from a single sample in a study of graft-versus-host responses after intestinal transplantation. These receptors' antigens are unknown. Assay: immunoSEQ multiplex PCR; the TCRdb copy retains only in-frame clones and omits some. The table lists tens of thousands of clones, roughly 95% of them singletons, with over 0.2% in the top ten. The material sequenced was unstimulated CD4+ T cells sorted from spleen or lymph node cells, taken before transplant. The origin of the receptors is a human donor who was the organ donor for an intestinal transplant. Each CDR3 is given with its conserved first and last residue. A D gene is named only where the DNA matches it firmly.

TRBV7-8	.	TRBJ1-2	CASSHRDASVGYTF
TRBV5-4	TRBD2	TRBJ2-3	CASSLTSGGRDTQYF
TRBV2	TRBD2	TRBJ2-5	CASSYLLAGGQETQYF
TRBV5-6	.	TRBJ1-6	CASSLTGYNSPLHF
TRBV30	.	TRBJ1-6	CAWSGSAGEGKPLHF
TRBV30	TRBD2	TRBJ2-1	CAWSVLAGKSDNEQFF
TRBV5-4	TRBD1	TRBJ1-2	CASSAGTGDKNYGYTF
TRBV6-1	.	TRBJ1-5	CASSGQSGSNQPQHF
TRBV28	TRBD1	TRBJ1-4	CASRRGQGKLFF
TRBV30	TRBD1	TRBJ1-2	CAWSRGPPFTF
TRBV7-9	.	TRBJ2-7	CASSLGRVSYEQYF
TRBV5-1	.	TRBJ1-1	CASSLGRNTEAFF
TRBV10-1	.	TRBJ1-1	CASSDFTGYINTEAFF
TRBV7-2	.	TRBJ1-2	CASSYGQNYGYTF
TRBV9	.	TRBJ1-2	CASSESGTNYGYTF
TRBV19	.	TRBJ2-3	CASSSSGRTITDTQYF
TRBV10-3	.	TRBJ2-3	CAISEGYTQYF
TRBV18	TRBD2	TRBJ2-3	CASSPGTRSTDTQYF
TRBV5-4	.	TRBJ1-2	CASSLLGGRNYGYTF
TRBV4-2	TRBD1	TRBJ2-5	CASSPQWDRGWETQYF
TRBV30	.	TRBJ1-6	CAWDNREFSGSSYNSPLHF
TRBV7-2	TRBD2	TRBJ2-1	CASSPALAGLRSYNEQFF
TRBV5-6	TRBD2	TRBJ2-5	CASSLAKASGGQETQYF
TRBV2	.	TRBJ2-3	CASTRGPNGDTQYF
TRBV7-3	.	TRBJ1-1	CASSQGAGTEAFF
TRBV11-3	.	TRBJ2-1	CASSLGVFNEQFF
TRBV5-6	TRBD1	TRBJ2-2	CASRNRGLNTGELFF
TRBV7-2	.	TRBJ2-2	CASSSPGTLNTGELFF
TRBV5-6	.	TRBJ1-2	CASSLARTRYGYTF
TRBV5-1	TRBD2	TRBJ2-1	CASGLAGVNEQFF
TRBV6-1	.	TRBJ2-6	CASSKEPGANVLTF
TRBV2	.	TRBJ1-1	CASSEAGPGLGTEAFF
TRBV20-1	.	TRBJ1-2	CSARGAYGYTF
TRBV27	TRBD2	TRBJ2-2	CASSLWTSGGTGGELFF
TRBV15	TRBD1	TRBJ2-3	CATSRGTGPDTQYF
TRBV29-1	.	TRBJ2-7	CSARTTSYEQYF
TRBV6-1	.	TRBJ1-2	CASSSYSGGYTF
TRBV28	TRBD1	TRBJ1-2	CASSEPAGGNYGYTF
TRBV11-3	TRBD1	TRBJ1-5	CASSGQGEYSNQPQHF
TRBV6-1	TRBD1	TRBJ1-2	CASSSRDRGYTF
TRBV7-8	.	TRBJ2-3	CASSFAWREQYF
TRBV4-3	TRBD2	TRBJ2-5	CASSQGRTSGVEETQYF
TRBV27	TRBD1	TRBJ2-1	CASSLSRTGPFLSPHEQFF
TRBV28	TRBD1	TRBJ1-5	CASSSPDRVFGNQPQHF
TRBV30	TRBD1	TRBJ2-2	CAWMRQGWTGELFF